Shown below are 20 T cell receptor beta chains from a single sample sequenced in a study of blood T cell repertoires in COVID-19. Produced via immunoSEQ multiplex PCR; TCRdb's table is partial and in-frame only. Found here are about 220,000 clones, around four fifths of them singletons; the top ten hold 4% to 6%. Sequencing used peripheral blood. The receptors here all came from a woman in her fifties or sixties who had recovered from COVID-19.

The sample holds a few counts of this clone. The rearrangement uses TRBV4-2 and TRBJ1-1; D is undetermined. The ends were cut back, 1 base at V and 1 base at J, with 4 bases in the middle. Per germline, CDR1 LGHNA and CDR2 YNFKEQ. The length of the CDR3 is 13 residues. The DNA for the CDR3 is TGTGCCAGCAGCCAAGGGAGGAACACTGAAGCTTTCTTT. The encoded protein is CASSQGRNTEAFF.

DNA of the CDR3: TGCGCCAGCAGCTTGGACTCAGGGGGATGGACTGAAGCTTTCTTT. Amino acid sequence: CASSLDSGGWTEAFF. The chain recombines TRBV5-1 with TRBJ1-1, with 7 bases identical to TRBD1. The V gene end was trimmed by 0 bases and the J gene end by 5 bases; junction bases not matched to a gene: 7. CDR1 is SGHRS, CDR2 YFSETQ, per germline. The CDR3 has 15 residues. Filled out from reference TRBV5-1 and TRBJ1-1, the complete variable domain reads KAGVTQTPRYLIKTRGQQVTLSCSPISGHRSVSWYQQTPGQGLQFLFEYFSETQRNKGNFPGRFSGRQFSNSRSEMNVSTLELGDSALYLCASSLDSGGWTEAFFGQGTRLTVV.

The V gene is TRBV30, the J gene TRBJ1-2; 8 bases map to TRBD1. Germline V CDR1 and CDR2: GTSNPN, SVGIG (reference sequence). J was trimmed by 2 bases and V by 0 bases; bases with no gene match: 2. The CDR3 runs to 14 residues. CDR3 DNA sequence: TGTGCCTGGAGTGTGTACAGGGGGAACTATGGCTACACCTTC. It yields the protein CAWSVYRGNYGYTF.

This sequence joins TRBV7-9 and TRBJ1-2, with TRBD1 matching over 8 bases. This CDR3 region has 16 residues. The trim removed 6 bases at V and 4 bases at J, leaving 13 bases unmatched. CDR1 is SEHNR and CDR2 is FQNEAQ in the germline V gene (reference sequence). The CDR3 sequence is CASRRNQGARSYGYTF. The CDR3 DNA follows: TGTGCCAGCAGGCGGAACCAGGGGGCGCGAAGCTATGGCTACACCTTC.

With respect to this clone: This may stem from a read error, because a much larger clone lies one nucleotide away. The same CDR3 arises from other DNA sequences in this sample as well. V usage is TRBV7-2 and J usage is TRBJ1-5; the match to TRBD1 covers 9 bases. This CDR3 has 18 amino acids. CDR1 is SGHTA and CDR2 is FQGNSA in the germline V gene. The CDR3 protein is CASSSGTGSMGSNQPQHF. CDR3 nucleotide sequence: TGTGCCAGCAGCTCCGGGACAGGGTCAATGGGGAGCAATCAGCCCCAACATTTT.

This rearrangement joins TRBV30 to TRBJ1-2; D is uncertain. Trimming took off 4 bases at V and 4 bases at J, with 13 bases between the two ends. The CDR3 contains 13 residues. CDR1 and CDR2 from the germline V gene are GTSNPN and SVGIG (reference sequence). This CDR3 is CAWKRFGSYGYTF. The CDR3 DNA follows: TGTGCCTGGAAACGGTTTGGTTCCTATGGCTACACCTTC.

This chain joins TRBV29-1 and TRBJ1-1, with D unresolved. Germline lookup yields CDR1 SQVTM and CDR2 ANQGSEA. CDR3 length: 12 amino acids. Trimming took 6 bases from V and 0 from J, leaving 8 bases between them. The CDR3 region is CSVPFLNTEAFF. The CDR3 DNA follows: TGCAGCGTCCCCTTCTTGAACACTGAAGCTTTCTTT. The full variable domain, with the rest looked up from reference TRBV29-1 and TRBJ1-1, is SAVISQKPSRDICQRGTSLTIQCQVDSQVTMMFWYRQQPGQSLTLIATANQGSEATYESGFVIDKFPISRPNLTFSTLTVSNMSPEDSSIYLCSVPFLNTEAFFGQGTRLTVV.

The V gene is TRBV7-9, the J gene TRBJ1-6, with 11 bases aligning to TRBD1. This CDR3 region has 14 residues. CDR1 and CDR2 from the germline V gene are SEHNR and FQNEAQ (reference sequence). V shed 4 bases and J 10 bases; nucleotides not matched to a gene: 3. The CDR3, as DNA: TGTGCCAGCAGCTGGACAGGGGGCCACTCACCCCTCCACTTT. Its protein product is CASSWTGGHSPLHF.

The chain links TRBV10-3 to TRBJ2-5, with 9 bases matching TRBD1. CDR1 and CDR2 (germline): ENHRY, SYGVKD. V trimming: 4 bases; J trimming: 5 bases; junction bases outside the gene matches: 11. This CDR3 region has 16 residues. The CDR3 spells CAISGVGTGSRETQYF. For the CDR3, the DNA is TGTGCCATCAGTGGTGTCGGGACAGGGTCCCGGGAGACCCAGTACTTC.

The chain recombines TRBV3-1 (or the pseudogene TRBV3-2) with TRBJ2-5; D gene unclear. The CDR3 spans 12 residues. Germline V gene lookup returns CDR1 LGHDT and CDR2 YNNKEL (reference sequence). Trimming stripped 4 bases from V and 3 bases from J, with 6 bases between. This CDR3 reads CASSPLKETQYF. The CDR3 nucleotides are TGTGCCAGCAGCCCTCTTAAAGAGACCCAGTACTTC.

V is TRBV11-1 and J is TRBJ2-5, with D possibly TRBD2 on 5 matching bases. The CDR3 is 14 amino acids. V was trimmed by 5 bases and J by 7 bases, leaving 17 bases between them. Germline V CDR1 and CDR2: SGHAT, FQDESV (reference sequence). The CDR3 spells CASSQDHGIGTQYF. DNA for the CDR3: TGTGCCAGCAGCCAAGACCACGGGATAGGGACCCAGTACTTC.

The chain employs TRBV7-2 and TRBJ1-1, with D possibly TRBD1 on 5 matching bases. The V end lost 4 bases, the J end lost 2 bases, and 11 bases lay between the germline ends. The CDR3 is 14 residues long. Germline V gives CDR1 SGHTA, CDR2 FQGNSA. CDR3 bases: TGTGCCAGCAGCTGGGGGGGTGTAAACACTGAAGCTTTCTTT. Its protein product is CASSWGGVNTEAFF.

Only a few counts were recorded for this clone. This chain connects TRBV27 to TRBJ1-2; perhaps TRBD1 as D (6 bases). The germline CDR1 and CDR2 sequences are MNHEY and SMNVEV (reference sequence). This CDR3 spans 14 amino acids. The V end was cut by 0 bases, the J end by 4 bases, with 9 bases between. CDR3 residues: CASSLSGQFYGYTF. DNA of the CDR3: TGTGCCAGCAGTTTATCTGGACAGTTCTATGGCTACACCTTC.

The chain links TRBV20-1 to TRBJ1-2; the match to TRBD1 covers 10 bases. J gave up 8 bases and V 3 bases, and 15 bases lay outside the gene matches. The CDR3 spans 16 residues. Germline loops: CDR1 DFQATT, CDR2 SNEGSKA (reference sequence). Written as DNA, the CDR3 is TGCAGTGCTAGTCCACCGGGACAGGGGCACCTCGGGGGCTACACCTTC. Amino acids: CSASPPGQGHLGGYTF.

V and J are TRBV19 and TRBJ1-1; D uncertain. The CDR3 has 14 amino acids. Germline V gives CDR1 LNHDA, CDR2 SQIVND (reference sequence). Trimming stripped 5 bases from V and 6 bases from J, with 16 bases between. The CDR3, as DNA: TGTGCCAGTAGTCCTCACGACGGAGAGGCTGAAGCTTTCTTT. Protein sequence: CASSPHDGEAEAFF.

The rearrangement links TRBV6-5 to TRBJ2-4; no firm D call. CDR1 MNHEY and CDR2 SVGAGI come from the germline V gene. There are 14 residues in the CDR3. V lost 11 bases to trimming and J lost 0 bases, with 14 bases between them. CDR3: CAGSSTLAKNIQYF. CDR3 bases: TGTGCCGGTAGTTCCACTCTAGCCAAAAACATTCAGTACTTC.

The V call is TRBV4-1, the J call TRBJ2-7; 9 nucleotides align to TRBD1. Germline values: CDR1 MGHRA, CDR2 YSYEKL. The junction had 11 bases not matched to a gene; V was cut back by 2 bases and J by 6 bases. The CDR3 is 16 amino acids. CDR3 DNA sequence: TGCGCCAGCAGCCAATCCGGGACAGGGTTTGGCGGCGAGCAGTACTTC. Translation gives CASSQSGTGFGGEQYF.

CDR3 sequence reads: CAWAAGGYQETQYF. CDR3 nucleotides: TGTGCCTGGGCGGCAGGGGGGTACCAAGAGACCCAGTACTTC. The chain carries TRBV30 and TRBJ2-5; the D gene is possibly TRBD1 (7 bases). The CDR3 is 14 amino acids. The germline V gene has CDR1 GTSNPN and CDR2 SVGIG (reference sequence). The ends were cut back, 5 bases at V and 0 bases at J, with 13 bases in the middle.

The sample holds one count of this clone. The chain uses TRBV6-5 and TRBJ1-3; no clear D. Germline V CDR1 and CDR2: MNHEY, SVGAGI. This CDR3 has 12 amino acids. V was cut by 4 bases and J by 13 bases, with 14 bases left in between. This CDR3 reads CASSSFVRLIYF. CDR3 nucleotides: TGTGCCAGCAGTTCCTTTGTTCGACTGATATATTTT.

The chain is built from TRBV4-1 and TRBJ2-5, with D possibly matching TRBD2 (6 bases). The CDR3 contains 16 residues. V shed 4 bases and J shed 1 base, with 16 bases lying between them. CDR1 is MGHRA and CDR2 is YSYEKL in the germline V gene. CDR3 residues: CASSRGVASLQETQYF. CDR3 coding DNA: TGCGCCAGCAGCCGGGGGGTAGCTTCCCTCCAAGAGACCCAGTACTTC.